The entry below describes one T cell receptor (beta chain). Data came from immunoSEQ multiplex PCR; TCRdb stores just in-frame clones and leaves some out. The table includes roughly 380,000 clones, around nine tenths detected once. This record comes from a study of blood T cell repertoires in COVID-19. In the study overall: COVID-19 samples, acute and convalescent, were from the United States, Italy and Spain.

Patients at the Seattle site were enrolled during active infection and followed longitudinally. The CDR3 has 13 residues. CDR1 is ENHRY, CDR2 SYGVKD, per germline. The V and J ends lost 3 bases and 2 bases respectively, with 7 bases between them. Sequences were obtained from peripheral blood. The TCR comes from a woman aged 40 to 55 with COVID-19, enrolled during active disease. This chain connects TRBV10-3 to TRBJ2-5; no reliable D call. This chain's CDR3 is CAISDWPQETQYF. CDR3 sequence (DNA): TGTGCCATCAGTGATTGGCCTCAAGAGACCCAGTACTTC.